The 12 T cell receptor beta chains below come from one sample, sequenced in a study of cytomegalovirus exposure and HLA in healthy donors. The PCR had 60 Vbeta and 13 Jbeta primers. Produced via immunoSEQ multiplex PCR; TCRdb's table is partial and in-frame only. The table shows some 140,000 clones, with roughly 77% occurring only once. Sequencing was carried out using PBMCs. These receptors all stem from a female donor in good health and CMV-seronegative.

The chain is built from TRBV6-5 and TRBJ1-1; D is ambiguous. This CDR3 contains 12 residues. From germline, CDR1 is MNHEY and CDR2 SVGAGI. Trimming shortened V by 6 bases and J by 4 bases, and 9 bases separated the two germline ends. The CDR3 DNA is TGTGCCAGCAGCCGCGGGGTCACTGAAGCTTTCTTT. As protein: CASSRGVTEAFF.

CDR3 protein: CSASGGEQFF. The CDR3 coding sequence is TGCAGCGCCTCGGGCGGGGAGCAGTTCTTC. V gene TRBV29-1 combines with J gene TRBJ2-1; possibly TRBD2 for D (5 bases). Trimming pared 7 bases from V and 10 bases from J, leaving 11 bases between. This CDR3 is built from 10 residues. Per germline, CDR1 SQVTM and CDR2 ANQGSEA.

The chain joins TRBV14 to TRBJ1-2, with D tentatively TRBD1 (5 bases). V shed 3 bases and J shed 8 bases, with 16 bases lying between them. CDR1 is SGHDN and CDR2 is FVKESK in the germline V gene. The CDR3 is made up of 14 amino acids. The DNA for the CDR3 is TGTGCCAGCAGCCATGGCGGGACCCTGTCGGGCTACACCTTC. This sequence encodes CASSHGGTLSGYTF.

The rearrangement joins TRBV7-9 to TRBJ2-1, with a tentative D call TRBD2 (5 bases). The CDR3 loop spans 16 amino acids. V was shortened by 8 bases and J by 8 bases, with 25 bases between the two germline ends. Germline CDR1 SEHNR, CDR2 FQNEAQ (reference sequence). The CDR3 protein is CASGSTSGPRIDEQFF. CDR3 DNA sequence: TGTGCCAGCGGGTCGACCAGCGGACCACGTATAGATGAGCAGTTCTTC.

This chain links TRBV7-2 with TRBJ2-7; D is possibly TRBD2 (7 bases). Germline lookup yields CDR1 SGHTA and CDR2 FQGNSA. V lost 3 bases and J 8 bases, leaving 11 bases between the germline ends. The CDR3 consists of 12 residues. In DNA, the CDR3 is TGTGCCAGCAGCTTTAGGGGGGGAAAGCAGTACTTC. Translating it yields CASSFRGGKQYF.

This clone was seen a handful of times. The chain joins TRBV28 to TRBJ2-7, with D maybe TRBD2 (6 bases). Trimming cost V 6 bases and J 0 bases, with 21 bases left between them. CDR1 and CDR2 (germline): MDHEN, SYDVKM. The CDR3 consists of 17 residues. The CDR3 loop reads CASRDRGGSLLSYEQYF. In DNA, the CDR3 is TGTGCCAGCAGAGACCGGGGAGGTTCCCTACTCTCCTACGAGCAGTACTTC.

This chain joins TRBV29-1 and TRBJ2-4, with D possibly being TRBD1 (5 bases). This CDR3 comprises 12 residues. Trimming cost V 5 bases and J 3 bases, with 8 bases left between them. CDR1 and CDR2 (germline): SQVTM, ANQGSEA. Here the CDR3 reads CSVLDSKNIQYF. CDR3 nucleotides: TGCAGCGTTCTCGACAGCAAAAACATTCAGTACTTC.

DNA for the CDR3: TGTGCCAGCAGCTTGGATACAGGGACGAAAACTAATGAAAAACTGTTTTTT. It translates to CASSLDTGTKTNEKLFF. V gene TRBV7-9 combines with J gene TRBJ1-4, with a possible D match to TRBD1 (6 bases). V shed 3 bases and J shed 1 base, with 15 bases lying between them. Germline V gene lookup returns CDR1 SEHNR and CDR2 FQNEAQ (reference sequence). The CDR3 has 17 amino acids.

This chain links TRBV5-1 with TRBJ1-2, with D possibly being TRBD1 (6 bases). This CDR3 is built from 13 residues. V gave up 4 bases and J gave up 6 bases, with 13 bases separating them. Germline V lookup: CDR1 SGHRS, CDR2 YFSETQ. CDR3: CASSSYRDHGYTF. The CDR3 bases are TGCGCCAGCAGCAGTTACAGGGACCATGGCTACACCTTC.

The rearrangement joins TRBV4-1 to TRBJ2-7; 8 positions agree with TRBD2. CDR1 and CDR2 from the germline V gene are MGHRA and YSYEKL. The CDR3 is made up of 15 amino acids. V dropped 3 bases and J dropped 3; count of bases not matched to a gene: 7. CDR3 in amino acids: CASSQDPAGDYEQYF. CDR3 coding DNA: TGCGCCAGCAGCCAGGACCCAGCGGGAGACTACGAGCAGTACTTC.

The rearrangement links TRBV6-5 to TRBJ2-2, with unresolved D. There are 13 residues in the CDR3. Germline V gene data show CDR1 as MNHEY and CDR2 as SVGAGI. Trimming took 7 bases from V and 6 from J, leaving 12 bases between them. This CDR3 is CASKRGKPGELFF. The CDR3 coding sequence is TGTGCCAGCAAAAGAGGCAAACCCGGGGAGCTGTTTTTT.

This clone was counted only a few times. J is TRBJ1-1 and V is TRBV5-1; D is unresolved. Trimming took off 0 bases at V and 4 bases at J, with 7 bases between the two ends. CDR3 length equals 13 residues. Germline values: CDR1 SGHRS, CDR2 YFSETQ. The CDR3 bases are TGCGCCAGCAGCTTGGCGGGTAGCACTGAAGCTTTCTTT. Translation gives CASSLAGSTEAFF.